The 4 T cell receptor beta chains given below trace back to one sample, sequenced in a study of T cell repertoires in cytomegalovirus infection. TCRdb reprocessed the reads with MiXCR, giving one entry per CDR3 protein. The sample shows 250,000 to 300,000 distinct CDR3 sequences, roughly an eighth of them seen only once. The sample taken for sequencing was PBMCs. The receptors shown here come from a human donor in good health (CMV status not recorded). Some clones in this sample may be carry-over from other donors' samples.

The chain uses TRBV6-5 and TRBJ2-7; 11 nucleotides line up with TRBD2. With V trimmed by 6 bases and J by 2 bases, 12 bases remained unmatched. Germline V gene lookup returns CDR1 MNHEY and CDR2 SVGAGI. The CDR3 runs to 17 residues. This CDR3 is CASSSLRASGRPYEQYF. The CDR3 DNA reads as TGTGCCAGCAGCTCCCTCCGGGCTAGCGGGAGGCCCTACGAGCAGTACTTC.

This clonotype was picked up many times. The genes are TRBV7-2 and TRBJ2-1, with D perhaps TRBD1 (5 bases). Germline assignment: CDR1 SGHTA and CDR2 FQGNSA. Trimming removed 11 bases at V and 3 bases at J, with 14 bases between. There are 13 residues in the CDR3. The CDR3 DNA is TGTGCCGTCCCCCCAGGGAACTACAATGAGCAGTTCTTC. Its translation is CAVPPGNYNEQFF.

This clonotype was observed a few times. The rearrangement links TRBV28 to TRBJ1-2; D not certain. V lost 7 bases and J 3 bases, leaving 15 bases between the germline ends. The CDR3 is made up of 14 amino acids. Looked up from germline, CDR1 is MDHEN and CDR2 is SYDVKM. The CDR3 DNA reads TGTGCCAGCACCCCGGGAGCTACTCACTATGGCTACACCTTC. Protein: CASTPGATHYGYTF.

This clonotype has a count of ten or more. The V gene is TRBV7-2, the J gene TRBJ1-2, with 8 nucleotides matching TRBD1. Germline assignment: CDR1 SGHTA and CDR2 FQGNSA. The V segment lost 4 bases and the J segment 7 bases; nucleotides outside the gene matches: 5. CDR3 length: 13 amino acids. The chain's CDR3 is CASSSRQGPGYTF. The CDR3 DNA is TGTGCCAGCAGCTCCCGACAGGGGCCTGGCTACACCTTC.